The 27 T cell receptor beta chains listed next were all sequenced from one sample in a study of blood T cell repertoires in COVID-19. The table came from immunoSEQ multiplex PCR; TCRdb's copy has only in-frame clones and leaves some out. The repertoire holds over 200,000 clones, with over 80% as singletons. The specimen sequenced was PBMCs or T cells enriched from blood (not recorded which). Receptors were obtained from a human donor in a cohort exposed to, infected with or recovered from COVID-19 (not recorded which). The donor label of this sample is uncertain.

This rearrangement joins TRBV9 to TRBJ1-2; D is perhaps TRBD1 (6 bases). The CDR3 loop spans 13 amino acids. Germline V gene lookup returns CDR1 SGDLS and CDR2 YYNGEE. V was clipped by 3 bases and J by 4 bases, with 10 bases between them. The CDR3 reads CASSATGLYGYTF. The CDR3 DNA reads TGTGCCAGCAGCGCTACAGGGCTCTATGGCTACACCTTC.

J is TRBJ2-1 and V is TRBV11-2; TRBD1 might be the D (6 bases). CDR1 is SGHAT, CDR2 FQNNGV, per germline. CDR3 length: 13 residues. V lost 4 bases to trimming and J lost 5 bases, with 9 bases between them. The CDR3 region has the DNA TGTGCCAGCAGCTCTACAGGGAACAATGAGCAGTTCTTC. It is translated as CASSSTGNNEQFF.

The chain couples TRBV11-2 to TRBJ1-1; TRBD1 matches at 8 bases. The germline V gene encodes CDR1 SGHAT and CDR2 FQNNGV. This CDR3 has 13 amino acids. The J segment lost 3 bases and the V segment lost 5 bases, leaving 2 bases of the junction unmatched. The CDR3 is CASSPDRDTEAFF. DNA for the CDR3: TGTGCCAGCAGCCCGGACAGGGACACTGAAGCTTTCTTT.

The chain is built from TRBV4-1 and TRBJ1-6, with D possibly TRBD1 on 6 matching bases. V was shortened by 3 bases and J by 7 bases, with 13 bases between the two germline ends. This CDR3 region has 15 residues. Germline CDR1 is MGHRA and CDR2 is YSYEKL. CDR3 sequence reads: CASSQLGAKNSPLHF. The CDR3 DNA is TGCGCCAGCAGCCAGCTGGGGGCAAAAAATTCACCCCTCCACTTT.

The chain has TRBV27 and TRBJ1-6; D not resolved. Germline loops: CDR1 MNHEY, CDR2 SMNVEV (reference sequence). V shed 4 bases and J shed 6 bases, with 13 bases lying between them. The CDR3 is made up of 15 amino acids. The CDR3 here is CASSSPGTLNSPLHF. In DNA form, the CDR3 reads TGTGCCAGCAGTTCCCCGGGTACACTTAATTCACCCCTCCACTTT.

The V and J genes are TRBV2 and TRBJ1-1; 9 bases align to TRBD1. The length of the CDR3 is 15 residues. The germline CDR1 and CDR2 sequences are SNHLY and FYNNEI. J gave up 4 bases and V 9 bases, and 12 bases lay outside the gene matches. CDR3 sequence reads: CASHRDRVDGTEAFF. The CDR3 DNA sequence: TGTGCCAGTCACCGGGACAGGGTCGATGGCACTGAAGCTTTCTTT.

The rearrangement joins TRBV12-3 or TRBV12-4 to TRBJ1-5; a weak D match, TRBD1 (6 bases). V lost 11 bases, J lost 4 bases, and 12 bases lay in between. This CDR3 contains 12 residues. The CDR3 bases are TGTGCCTCCCAGAGGGGGAATCAGCCCCAGCATTTT. It specifies CASQRGNQPQHF.

The chain employs TRBV9 and TRBJ1-2; 10 bases match TRBD1. The ends lost 4 bases at V and 6 bases at J; junction bases unmatched: 9. The germline gives CDR1 SGDLS, CDR2 YYNGEE. The CDR3 sequence is 15 residues long. The CDR3 DNA reads TGTGCCAGCAGCTTAGACAGGGGGCGCACGGATGGCTACACCTTC. Its protein product is CASSLDRGRTDGYTF.

The chain joins TRBV2 to TRBJ2-4; 7 bases agree with TRBD2. V trimming: 2 bases; J trimming: 3 bases; junction bases outside the gene matches: 13. CDR3 size: 18 residues. Germline CDR1 and CDR2: SNHLY and FYNNEI. The CDR3 nucleotides are TGTGCCAGCAGTGAACTGGGGCTAGCGGATCTCGGCAAAAACATTCAGTACTTC. It translates to CASSELGLADLGKNIQYF.

The chain combines TRBV5-8 with TRBJ1-5; D possibly corresponds to TRBD1 (5 bases). Germline CDR1 and CDR2: SGHTS and YDEGEE. V lost 7 bases and J 3 bases, leaving 14 bases between the germline ends. The CDR3 loop spans 14 amino acids. The CDR3 protein is CASAGKGSNQPQHF. In DNA form, the CDR3 reads TGTGCCAGCGCCGGCAAGGGGTCCAATCAGCCCCAGCATTTT. Supplemented by reference TRBV5-8 and TRBJ1-5, the full variable domain reads EAGVTQSPTHLIKTRGQQATLRCSPISGHTSVYWYQQALGLGLQFLLWYDEGEERNRGNFPPRFSGRQFPNYSSELNVNALELEDSALYLCASAGKGSNQPQHFGDGTRLSIL.

Remarks on this clone: Additional DNA sequences in this sample encode the identical CDR3. The rearrangement joins TRBV19 to TRBJ1-1; D perhaps matches TRBD1 (5 bases). Between the trimmed V and J ends, which lost 3 bases and 1 base, there was a span of 6 bases. This CDR3 spans 13 amino acids. The germline V gene encodes CDR1 LNHDA and CDR2 SQIVND (reference sequence). The CDR3 nucleotides read TGTGCCAGTAGTATCGGGGGGAACACTGAAGCTTTCTTT. Translation gives CASSIGGNTEAFF.

This chain links TRBV6-2 or TRBV6-3 with TRBJ1-6; TRBD1 is a possible D gene (5 bases). Germline V gene sequence: CDR1 MNHEY, CDR2 SVGEGT. The CDR3 runs to 15 residues. Trimming took 7 bases from V and 9 from J, leaving 19 bases between them. CDR3 protein: CASTPSSGGASPLHF. The DNA of the CDR3 is TGTGCCAGCACCCCCAGTTCCGGCGGGGCTTCACCCCTCCACTTT.

V and J are TRBV27 and TRBJ1-1; no clear D gene. Germline assignment: CDR1 MNHEY and CDR2 SMNVEV (reference sequence). Between the trimmed V and J ends, which lost 2 bases and 5 bases, there was a span of 12 bases. CDR3 length equals 14 residues. The CDR3 is CASSLRRGRTEAFF. Here the CDR3 DNA reads TGTGCCAGCAGTTTACGTCGGGGAAGAACTGAAGCTTTCTTT.

J is TRBJ1-6 and V is TRBV7-9; 9 nucleotides agree with TRBD1. V shed 1 base, J shed 9 bases, and the junction held 7 bases outside the gene matches. This CDR3 contains 16 residues. Germline V gene data show CDR1 as SEHNR and CDR2 as FQNEAQ (reference sequence). Written as DNA, the CDR3 is TGTGCCAGCAGCTTAGGGTCCGGGACAGGGAGTTCACCCCTCCACTTT. This codes for CASSLGSGTGSSPLHF.

The genes are TRBV6-5 and TRBJ1-4; no clear D gene. In germline, CDR1 is MNHEY, CDR2 SVGAGI. CDR3 length equals 13 residues. V lost 8 bases and J lost 4, with 11 bases in between. In DNA, the CDR3 is TGTGCCAGCCTTGGGCTGGGTAATGAAAAACTGTTTTTT. Translating it yields CASLGLGNEKLFF.

The chain links TRBV14 to TRBJ1-5; D is ambiguous. V lost 1 base and J 10 bases, leaving 8 bases between the germline ends. There are 12 residues in the CDR3. The germline gives CDR1 SGHDN, CDR2 FVKESK. DNA for the CDR3: TGTGCCAGCAGCCAAGGAGATGGTCCCCAGCATTTT. Protein sequence: CASSQGDGPQHF.

This chain connects TRBV30 to TRBJ1-4; maybe TRBD1 (6 bases). CDR1 and CDR2 (germline): GTSNPN, SVGIG (reference sequence). The CDR3 consists of 18 residues. V was cut by 0 bases and J by 0 bases, with 17 bases left in between. The DNA for the CDR3 is TGTGCCTGGAGTGTACCCTACGGGGGGCCAACAACTAATGAAAAACTGTTTTTT. Its protein product is CAWSVPYGGPTTNEKLFF.

This chain joins TRBV24-1 and TRBJ1-4; 7 bases are a match to TRBD1. With 4 bases clipped from V and 0 bases from J, the junction kept 1 base outside the gene matches. The CDR3 loop spans 15 amino acids. The germline CDR1 and CDR2 sequences are KGHDR and SFDVKD. The chain's CDR3 is CATSEQGATNEKLFF. The CDR3 coding sequence is TGTGCCACCAGTGAGCAGGGGGCAACTAATGAAAAACTGTTTTTT.

The chain employs TRBV6-6 and TRBJ2-7; tentative D call: TRBD1 (6 bases). Germline V gene lookup returns CDR1 MNHNY and CDR2 SVGAGI (reference sequence). This CDR3 is 14 amino acids long. Trimming stripped 7 bases from V and 3 bases from J, with 16 bases between. The CDR3 loop is CASTTGTYLYEQYF. CDR3 bases: TGTGCCAGCACTACCGGGACATATCTCTACGAGCAGTACTTC.

The chain couples TRBV7-9 to TRBJ2-3; D remains unclear. V was cut by 5 bases and J by 1 base, with 7 bases left in between. Germline V gives CDR1 SEHNR, CDR2 FQNEAQ (reference sequence). The CDR3 has 13 residues. The CDR3 DNA follows: TGTGCCAGCAGCCGCACAGGCACAGATACGCAGTATTTT. Translating gives CASSRTGTDTQYF.

This chain connects TRBV12-5 to TRBJ1-2; 7 positions match TRBD1. With V trimmed by 3 bases and J by 7 bases, 5 bases remained unmatched. Germline CDR1 and CDR2: LGHNT and FRNRAP. The CDR3 loop spans 13 amino acids. CDR3 loop: CASGFTGDSGYTF. The CDR3 DNA reads as TGTGCTAGTGGTTTCACCGGGGACAGTGGCTACACCTTC.

J is TRBJ2-5 and V is TRBV11-2; tentative D call: TRBD1 (5 bases). Trimming left V 6 bases short and J 5 bases short, with 13 bases between. CDR3 size: 13 residues. Germline CDR1 is SGHAT and CDR2 is FQNNGV. CDR3 region: CASRGLTKETQYF. In nucleotides, the CDR3 is TGTGCCAGCAGGGGGCTCACGAAGGAGACCCAGTACTTC.

The J gene is TRBJ2-5, the V gene TRBV13; D remains unclear. Germline assignment: CDR1 PRHDT and CDR2 FYEKMQ (reference sequence). The V gene lost 5 bases and the J gene lost 1 base, with 5 bases spanning the gap. There are 12 residues in the CDR3. The CDR3 nucleotides read TGTGCCAGCAGCCTCTTCCAAGAGACCCAGTACTTC. Its protein is CASSLFQETQYF.

The chain joins TRBV29-1 to TRBJ1-1; weak D call: TRBD1 (6 bases). This CDR3 is built from 12 residues. Trimming shortened V by 7 bases and J by 2 bases, and 11 bases separated the two germline ends. The germline CDR1 and CDR2 sequences are SQVTM and ANQGSEA. The CDR3 is CSGQQGNTEAFF. Here the CDR3 DNA reads TGCAGCGGCCAACAGGGAAACACTGAAGCTTTCTTT.

This chain links TRBV18 with TRBJ1-1, with 11 bases identical to TRBD1. Looked up from germline, CDR1 is KGHSH and CDR2 is LQKENI. The length of the CDR3 is 15 residues. J lost 4 bases, V lost 2 bases, and 3 bases had no gene match. The CDR3: CASSPLGQGGTEAFF. DNA for the CDR3: TGTGCCAGCTCACCATTGGGACAGGGGGGCACTGAAGCTTTCTTT.

The CDR3 DNA follows: TGTGCCAGCAGTTTCCGACTTGGCACAGATACGCAGTATTTT. Protein sequence: CASSFRLGTDTQYF. This chain links TRBV6-1 with TRBJ2-3; no firm D call. The CDR3 covers 14 residues. The germline V and J ends were trimmed by 5 bases and 1 base, with 10 bases remaining between them. Germline V lookup: CDR1 MNHNS, CDR2 SASEGT.

The V gene is TRBV4-2, the J gene TRBJ1-1; D gene uncertain. The ends were cut back, 4 bases at V and 7 bases at J, with 13 bases in the middle. Per germline, CDR1 LGHNA and CDR2 YNFKEQ. CDR3 length: 13 amino acids. CDR3 in DNA: TGTGCCAGCAGCCTGGGCAGCAAGAGTGAAGCTTTCTTT. Amino acid sequence: CASSLGSKSEAFF.